The present entry profiles one T cell receptor (delta chain) with its context. A far larger clone lies a single base away; this is likely a read error. This sample is part of a study of gamma-delta chains in newborns, infants, children. Study-level information: Microbial exposure reportedly drives polyclonal innate γδ T cell expansion after birth.

TCRdb fed the reads to CATT. The sample records 1,400 or so delta-chain clones, 1.1% being singletons. The sequence derives from a child in good health. The sample taken for sequencing was blood.

CDR3 region: CACGTVSVTDKLIF. The CDR3 DNA reads as TGTGCCTGTGGCACCGTCTCGGTCACCGATAAACTCATCTTT. This chain links TRDV2 with TRDJ1; D not resolved. The germline V gene encodes CDR1 GEAIGNYY and CDR2 EKD. This CDR3 comprises 14 residues.